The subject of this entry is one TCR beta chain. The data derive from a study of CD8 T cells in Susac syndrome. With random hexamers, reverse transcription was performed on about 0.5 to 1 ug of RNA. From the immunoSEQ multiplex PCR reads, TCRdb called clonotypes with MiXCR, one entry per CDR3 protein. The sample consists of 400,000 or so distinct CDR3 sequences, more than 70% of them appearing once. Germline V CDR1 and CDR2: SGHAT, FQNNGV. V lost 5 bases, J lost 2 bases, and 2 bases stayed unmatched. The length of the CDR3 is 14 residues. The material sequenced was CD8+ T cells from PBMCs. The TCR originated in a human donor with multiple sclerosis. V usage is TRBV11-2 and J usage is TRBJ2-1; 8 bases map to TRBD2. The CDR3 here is CASSGSGTYNEQFF. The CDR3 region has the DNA TGTGCCAGCAGCGGTAGCGGGACCTACAATGAGCAGTTCTTC. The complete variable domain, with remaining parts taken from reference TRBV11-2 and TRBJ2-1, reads EAGVAQSPRYKIIEKRQSVAFWCNPISGHATLYWYQQILGQGPKLLIQFQNNGVVDDSQLPKDRFSAERLKGVDSTLKIQPAKLEDSAVYLCASSGSGTYNEQFFGPGTRLTVL.